These 26 T cell receptor beta chains came from one sample sequenced in a study of brain T cells in children with intractable seizures. Measured with immunoSEQ multiplex PCR; TCRdb has only the in-frame clones, and not every one. The sample records about 350,000 clones, over 85% being singletons. Time point indicated: blood from clinic visit 5 months post-surgery; TSC patient then seizure free. The sequencing used peripheral blood, collected less than 6 months after surgery. The receptors stem from a boy in the first two years of life with tuberous sclerosis and intractable seizures.

The rearrangement links TRBV18 to TRBJ1-2; D may be TRBD1 (5 bases). Germline loops: CDR1 KGHSH, CDR2 LQKENI. The CDR3 runs 13 residues. Trimming cost V 3 bases and J 6 bases, with 11 bases left between them. The CDR3 region is CASSPGTQHGYTF. The CDR3 coding sequence is TGTGCCAGCTCACCCGGGACCCAACATGGCTACACCTTC.

The chain recombines TRBV7-9 with TRBJ2-3; 12 bases match TRBD2. The CDR3 is made up of 16 amino acids. Germline trimming cut 2 bases from V and 5 bases from J; bases unmatched to any gene: 5. Per germline, CDR1 SEHNR and CDR2 FQNEAQ (reference sequence). The CDR3 bases are TGTGCCAGCAGCTTATCTAGCGGGGGGGCCGGAGATACGCAGTATTTT. Its translation: CASSLSSGGAGDTQYF.

In its sample, this clone was seen a few times. J is TRBJ1-3 and V is TRBV7-9; D perhaps matches TRBD1 (6 bases). V was trimmed by 7 bases and J by 0 bases, leaving 7 bases between them. Germline values: CDR1 SEHNR, CDR2 FQNEAQ (reference sequence). The CDR3 covers 13 residues. Here the CDR3 DNA reads TGTGCCAGCACCAGGGGCTCTGGAAACACCATATATTTT. This translates into CASTRGSGNTIYF.

This clone was seen only once. The chain couples TRBV12-3 or TRBV12-4 to TRBJ2-1; D gene unclear. V was trimmed by 0 bases and J by 9 bases, leaving 9 bases between them. CDR3 length: 13 residues. CDR3 sequence reads: CASSLASVFEQFF. CDR3 in DNA: TGTGCCAGCAGTTTAGCGTCGGTGTTTGAGCAGTTCTTC.

The chain is built from TRBV7-2 and TRBJ2-7; possibly TRBD2 for D (5 bases). V was pared by 1 base and J by 3 bases, with 10 bases between. CDR3 size: 14 residues. Looked up from germline, CDR1 is SGHTA and CDR2 is FQGNSA. The DNA for the CDR3 is TGTGCCAGCAGCTTAGAAGCGGTGATCTACGAGCAGTACTTC. It encodes CASSLEAVIYEQYF.

V gene TRBV6-1 combines with J gene TRBJ1-2, with D possibly matching TRBD1 (5 bases). Looked up from germline, CDR1 is MNHNS and CDR2 is SASEGT. Trimming stripped 3 bases from V and 8 bases from J, with 13 bases between. The CDR3 is made up of 13 amino acids. The CDR3 region has the DNA TGTGCCAGCAGTGACGACCTATGGGACGGCTACACCTTC. This encodes CASSDDLWDGYTF.

CDR3 coding DNA: TGTGCCAGCAGTTTACTCGTCGGCGGGGGGGCGGGTGAGCAGTTCTTC. Protein: CASSLLVGGGAGEQFF. V and J are TRBV27 and TRBJ2-1; 9 positions agree with TRBD2. V lost 2 bases to trimming and J lost 9 bases; unmatched junction nucleotides: 11. The CDR3 has 16 residues. CDR1 and CDR2 from the germline V gene are MNHEY and SMNVEV (reference sequence).

The chain recombines TRBV5-1 with TRBJ1-4; 7 bases match TRBD1. This CDR3 region has 14 residues. The J segment lost 8 bases and the V segment lost 5 bases, leaving 9 bases of the junction unmatched. Looked up from germline, CDR1 is SGHRS and CDR2 is YFSETQ. CDR3 sequence: CASRPAGGEEKLFF. Here the CDR3 DNA reads TGCGCCAGCAGACCCGCAGGGGGGGAGGAAAAACTGTTTTTT.

This chain links TRBV9 with TRBJ2-1; either TRBD1 or TRBD2 may supply D (5 bases each). This CDR3 comprises 17 residues. V was cut by 3 bases and J by 7 bases, with 23 bases left in between. The V gene's germline CDR1 is SGDLS and CDR2 YYNGEE. Here the CDR3 reads CASSARGQAPLGNEQFF. DNA for the CDR3: TGTGCCAGCAGCGCCCGGGGCCAGGCCCCCTTGGGGAATGAGCAGTTCTTC.

The J gene is TRBJ2-1, the V gene TRBV19, with 11 bases that match TRBD2. CDR3 length: 15 residues. CDR1 and CDR2 from the germline V gene are LNHDA and SQIVND (reference sequence). V was pared by 3 bases and J by 4 bases, with 2 bases of the junction left unmatched. CDR3 sequence (DNA): TGTGCCAGTAGTATGCTAGCGGGAGGTTACAATGAGCAGTTCTTC. It encodes CASSMLAGGYNEQFF.

The chain links TRBV3-1 (or the pseudogene TRBV3-2) to TRBJ2-1, with 13 bases matching TRBD2. The germline CDR1 and CDR2 sequences are LGHDT and YNNKEL (reference sequence). The CDR3 spans 21 residues. Trimming at V came to 1 base and at J to 0 bases, leaving 12 bases not matched to a gene. CDR3 sequence reads: CASSQGGYGTSGKSSYNEQFF. The CDR3 DNA sequence: TGTGCCAGCAGCCAAGGGGGCTATGGGACTAGCGGGAAGAGCTCCTACAATGAGCAGTTCTTC.

The V call is TRBV3-1 (or the pseudogene TRBV3-2), the J call TRBJ2-7; tentative D call: TRBD2 (5 bases). Germline lookup yields CDR1 LGHDT and CDR2 YNNKEL (reference sequence). This CDR3 spans 17 amino acids. V lost 0 bases to trimming and J lost 3 bases, with 18 bases between them. The CDR3 DNA reads TGTGCCAGCAGCCAAGATCCCCGCCGAGCGGCTGGCTACGAGCAGTACTTC. Amino acid sequence: CASSQDPRRAAGYEQYF.

This chain uses TRBV30 with TRBJ1-1; D remains unclear. Between the trimmed V and J ends, which lost 1 base and 1 base, there was a span of 7 bases. Germline V gene data show CDR1 as GTSNPN and CDR2 as SVGIG (reference sequence). The CDR3 consists of 13 residues. The CDR3 bases are TGTGCCTGGAGTGAAGGTCCGAACACTGAAGCTTTCTTT. Translated: CAWSEGPNTEAFF.

The chain joins TRBV4-2 to TRBJ1-1; D perhaps matches TRBD1 (5 bases). Germline V lookup: CDR1 LGHNA, CDR2 YNFKEQ. This CDR3 has 14 amino acids. Trimming cost V 0 bases and J 5 bases, with 10 bases left between them. The CDR3 reads CASSQDDGGTEAFF. DNA of the CDR3: TGTGCCAGCAGCCAAGATGACGGGGGGACTGAAGCTTTCTTT.

This clone has only a few counts. This specimen includes other DNA sequences encoding the same CDR3. The chain links TRBV11-2 to TRBJ1-1; D is ambiguous. The CDR3 runs 14 residues. CDR1 and CDR2 from the germline V gene are SGHAT and FQNNGV. The V and J ends lost 5 bases and 5 bases respectively, with 15 bases between them. The CDR3 DNA follows: TGTGCCAGCAGCCTCAGGTCCGGAGGGACTGAAGCTTTCTTT. The encoded protein is CASSLRSGGTEAFF.

The chain combines TRBV6-1 with TRBJ2-2; unclear D gene. Germline CDR1 reads MNHNS; CDR2 reads SASEGT. The length of the CDR3 is 14 residues. V dropped 1 base and J dropped 2 bases, with 5 bases sitting between them. CDR3 region: CASSEVRNTGELFF. The CDR3 DNA follows: TGTGCCAGCAGTGAAGTAAGAAACACCGGGGAGCTGTTTTTT.

The rearrangement links TRBV19 to TRBJ1-1; D unclear. Trimming removed 5 bases from V and 0 bases from J, with 7 bases in between. This CDR3 spans 13 amino acids. CDR1 and CDR2 from the germline V gene are LNHDA and SQIVND (reference sequence). The CDR3 region has the DNA TGTGCCAGTAGTCTGACGTTGAACACTGAAGCTTTCTTT. As protein: CASSLTLNTEAFF.

The chain employs TRBV30 and TRBJ2-2; D might be TRBD2 (5 bases). Trimming pared 4 bases from V and 5 bases from J, leaving 14 bases between. Germline CDR1 is GTSNPN and CDR2 is SVGIG (reference sequence). The CDR3 has 14 amino acids. The CDR3 DNA sequence: TGTGCCTGGAATCTAGGTGGGAGTACCGGGGAGCTGTTTTTT. This codes for CAWNLGGSTGELFF.

The gene calls are TRBV7-2 and TRBJ2-1; 8 bases map to TRBD2. The CDR3 covers 14 residues. V shed 7 bases, J shed 4 bases, and the junction held 6 bases outside the gene matches. Germline V gene lookup returns CDR1 SGHTA and CDR2 FQGNSA. Here the CDR3 DNA reads TGTGCCAGCACGATAGCGGGAATATACAATGAGCAGTTCTTC. It yields the protein CASTIAGIYNEQFF.

The chain couples TRBV27 to TRBJ1-1, with 8 nucleotides matching TRBD1. There are 17 residues in the CDR3. Germline CDR1 reads MNHEY; CDR2 reads SMNVEV (reference sequence). With 5 bases clipped from V and 2 bases from J, the junction kept 13 bases outside the gene matches. The chain's CDR3 is CASSLGQGKRPNTEAFF. CDR3 sequence (DNA): TGTGCCAGCAGTCTCGGACAGGGCAAAAGACCTAACACTGAAGCTTTCTTT.

The V and J genes are TRBV6-2 or TRBV6-3 and TRBJ2-1; no clear D. Trimming stripped 4 bases from V and 4 bases from J, with 17 bases between. CDR1 is MNHEY and CDR2 is SVGEGT in the germline V gene. The CDR3 runs 16 residues. The CDR3 sequence is CASSSLTPLGYNEQFF. The DNA for the CDR3 is TGTGCCAGCAGTTCCCTTACACCCCTGGGATACAATGAGCAGTTCTTC.

The CDR3 spells CASSEGFVTEAFF. Here the CDR3 DNA reads TGTGCCAGCAGTGAAGGGTTCGTCACTGAAGCTTTCTTT. This chain joins TRBV6-1 and TRBJ1-1; no firm D call. Per the germline V gene, CDR1 is MNHNS and CDR2 is SASEGT. The CDR3 is 13 amino acids. Between the trimmed V and J ends, which lost 1 base and 4 bases, there was a span of 7 bases.

This clone came up a few times. This CDR3 is CASSQDAGVRGTIYF. Written as DNA, the CDR3 is TGCGCCAGCAGCCAAGATGCGGGGGTTAGGGGCACCATATATTTT. The J gene is TRBJ1-3, the V gene TRBV4-1, with D perhaps TRBD1 (5 bases). Trimming stripped 0 bases from V and 9 bases from J, with 15 bases between. Per the germline V gene, CDR1 is MGHRA and CDR2 is YSYEKL. This CDR3 region has 15 residues.

The V call is TRBV7-9, the J call TRBJ1-1; D gene ambiguous. Trimming took 0 bases from V and 8 from J, leaving 7 bases between them. CDR1 SEHNR and CDR2 FQNEAQ come from the germline V gene (reference sequence). The CDR3 runs 12 residues. CDR3 sequence: CASSLAKGEAFF. Written as DNA, the CDR3 is TGTGCCAGCAGCTTAGCGAAAGGCGAAGCTTTCTTT. Full variable domain (remainder filled in from reference TRBV7-9 and TRBJ1-1): DTGVSQNPRHKITKRGQNVTFRCDPISEHNRLYWYRQTLGQGPEFLTYFQNEAQLEKSRLLSDRFSAERPKGSFSTLEIQRTEQGDSAMYLCASSLAKGEAFFGQGTRLTVV.

The chain has TRBV19 and TRBJ2-3; weak D call: TRBD1 (5 bases). Per germline, CDR1 LNHDA and CDR2 SQIVND (reference sequence). The V gene lost 5 bases and the J gene lost 6 bases, with 9 bases spanning the gap. The length of the CDR3 is 12 residues. The CDR3 reads CASSFQGDTQYF. CDR3 DNA sequence: TGTGCCAGTAGTTTCCAGGGTGATACGCAGTATTTT.

This clone was observed a few times. This sequence joins TRBV20-1 and TRBJ1-2, with a possible D match to TRBD1 (5 bases). The germline V gene encodes CDR1 DFQATT and CDR2 SNEGSKA (reference sequence). V was trimmed by 3 bases and J by 8 bases, leaving 10 bases between them. The CDR3 spans 11 residues. This chain's CDR3 is CSAREGRGYTF. CDR3 coding DNA: TGCAGTGCTAGGGAGGGGCGAGGCTACACCTTC.